The next 32 T cell receptor beta chains were all read from a single sample in a study of T cells after yellow fever vaccination. From the 5' RACE reads, TCRdb called clonotypes with MiXCR, one entry per CDR3 protein. The sample has about 32,000 distinct CDR3 sequences, 10% to 13% seen once; the top ten hold around 10%. Sequencing was performed on PBMCs, either bulk or a sorted T-cell subset (CD4+, CD8+, memory, or dextramer-sorted; not recorded which), taken roughly 14 days after the first yellow fever vaccination. The receptors were gathered from a young man who received the YFV17D yellow fever vaccine.

This clonotype has a count of ten or more. This chain connects TRBV3-1 to TRBJ2-3; D unresolved. The germline V gene encodes CDR1 LGHDT and CDR2 YNNKEL (reference sequence). V lost 1 base and J lost 1, with 9 bases in between. This CDR3 is built from 15 residues. The CDR3 spells CASSQVNSRTDTQYF. The CDR3 region has the DNA TGTGCCAGCAGCCAAGTAAACAGCCGCACAGATACGCAGTATTTT.

On this clonotype itself: This may arise from a read error, as a much more abundant clone is one base away. The chain combines TRBV6-6 with TRBJ2-7, with D unresolved. This CDR3 has 9 amino acids. CDR1 and CDR2 (germline): MNHNY, SVGAGI (reference sequence). The CDR3 DNA sequence: TGTGCCAGCGGTTACGATCAGTACGTC. It is translated as CASGYDQYV.

This clonotype has ten or more counts. The V and J genes are TRBV7-2 and TRBJ2-6, with TRBD2 matching 7 bases. CDR3 length equals 16 residues. The ends lost 5 bases at V and 0 bases at J; junction bases unmatched: 4. In germline, CDR1 is SGHTA, CDR2 FQGNSA. As DNA, the CDR3 is TGTGCCAGCAGCCTACTAGCGAACTCTGGGGCCAACGTCCTGACTTTC. This sequence encodes CASSLLANSGANVLTF. The variable domain in full, completed from reference TRBV7-2 and TRBJ2-6, reads GAGVSQSPSNKVTEKGKDVELRCDPISGHTALYWYRQSLGQGLEFLIYFQGNSAPDKSGLPSDRFSAERTGGSVSTLTIQRTQQEDSAVYLCASSLLANSGANVLTFGAGSRLTVL.

This clonotype was seen ten or more times. The genes are TRBV5-1 and TRBJ2-2, with 9 nucleotides matching TRBD1. Germline V CDR1 and CDR2: SGHRS, YFSETQ. V lost 2 bases and J lost 3; bases outside the gene matches: 5. This CDR3 spans 16 amino acids. The CDR3 sequence: CASSFTGGADTGELFF. Here the CDR3 DNA reads TGCGCCAGCAGCTTTACAGGGGGCGCGGACACCGGGGAGCTGTTTTTT.

This clonotype has a count of ten or more. The V call is TRBV20-1, the J call TRBJ1-1, with 7 nucleotides matching TRBD1. CDR1 DFQATT and CDR2 SNEGSKA come from the germline V gene (reference sequence). With V trimmed by 4 bases and J by 0 bases, 5 bases remained unmatched. CDR3 length: 14 residues. The CDR3 loop is CSANNRGLNTEAFF. Here the CDR3 DNA reads TGCAGTGCTAACAACAGGGGTCTGAACACTGAAGCTTTCTTT.

This clonotype was seen many times. This chain uses TRBV25-1 with TRBJ1-2; no firm D call. Germline CDR1 MGHDK, CDR2 SYGVNS. CDR3 size: 11 residues. The V and J ends lost 4 bases and 8 bases respectively, with 8 bases between them. In DNA, the CDR3 is TGTGCCAGCAGTGGAGGTTGGGGCTACACCTTC. Its protein is CASSGGWGYTF.

Ten or more counts support this clonotype. The V gene is TRBV6-4, the J gene TRBJ2-2; 7 bases are a match to TRBD1. Germline values: CDR1 MRHNA, CDR2 SNTAGT. The junction had 0 bases not matched to a gene; V was cut back by 4 bases and J by 4 bases. The CDR3 spans 13 residues. In DNA, the CDR3 is TGTGCCAGCAGTGGGACAGGCACCGGGGAGCTGTTTTTT. This translates into CASSGTGTGELFF.

This clonotype was recorded many times. This chain connects TRBV27 to TRBJ2-5; perhaps TRBD1 as D (5 bases). V gave up 1 base and J gave up 7 bases, with 13 bases separating them. This CDR3 has 14 residues. Germline CDR1 and CDR2: MNHEY and SMNVEV (reference sequence). CDR3 nucleotide sequence: TGTGCCAGCAGTTTATATAAACAGGCAGGGACCCAGTACTTC. It yields the protein CASSLYKQAGTQYF.

This clonotype was seen ten or more times. This chain joins TRBV25-1 and TRBJ2-1, with D tentatively TRBD2 (5 bases). The CDR3 loop spans 11 amino acids. V lost 4 bases, J lost 9 bases, and 7 bases lay in between. From germline, CDR1 is MGHDK and CDR2 SYGVNS. The DNA for the CDR3 is TGTGCCAGCAGTGGCGGGTTTGAGCAGTTCTTC. Residues: CASSGGFEQFF.

This clonotype was observed a few times. The V and J genes are TRBV28 and TRBJ2-4; D is unclear. The CDR3 covers 15 residues. Trimming cost V 5 bases and J 0 bases, with 11 bases left between them. Looked up from germline, CDR1 is MDHEN and CDR2 is SYDVKM. CDR3 DNA sequence: TGTGCCAGCAGTACCGATACCCTAGCCAAAAACATTCAGTACTTC. It encodes CASSTDTLAKNIQYF.

This clonotype was seen repeatedly, ten times or more. The chain has TRBV12-3 or TRBV12-4 and TRBJ2-3; D may correspond to TRBD1 or TRBD2 (5 bases each). The CDR3 is 16 residues long. Between the trimmed V and J ends, which lost 5 bases and 2 bases, there was a span of 17 bases. The CDR3 DNA is TGTGCCAGCAGTGCAGGGACGGCGAGGGTCACAGATACGCAGTATTTT. Translation: CASSAGTARVTDTQYF.

The sample holds many counts of this clonotype. The rearrangement uses TRBV28 and TRBJ1-2; D is undetermined. Germline V gene data show CDR1 as MDHEN and CDR2 as SYDVKM. The ends were cut back, 3 bases at V and 5 bases at J, with 16 bases in the middle. CDR3 length: 15 amino acids. For the CDR3, the DNA is TGTGCCAGCAGTTTGGGTCCCGAGGATGGATATGGCTACACCTTC. Translating gives CASSLGPEDGYGYTF.

This clonotype appeared many times. The V and J genes are TRBV24-1 and TRBJ2-1, with 9 bases matching TRBD1. After removal of 4 bases from V and 6 bases from J, the junction contained 6 bases not matched to a gene. The CDR3 covers 15 residues. Germline V gene sequence: CDR1 KGHDR, CDR2 SFDVKD. CDR3 in amino acids: CATSDPGTGTNEQFF. DNA of the CDR3: TGTGCCACCAGTGACCCCGGGACAGGGACCAATGAGCAGTTCTTC.

In the case of this clonotype: A much larger clone differs from this one at a single base, so this may be a read error. The chain joins TRBV3-1 to TRBJ1-2; unclear D gene. Trimming took 1 base from V and 7 from J, leaving 13 bases between them. CDR3 size: 14 residues. Germline CDR1 is LGHDT and CDR2 is YNNKEL (reference sequence). The CDR3 is CASSQGLPGGGYTF. In DNA form, the CDR3 reads TGTGCCAGCAGCCAAGGACTTCCTGGAGGTGGCTACACCTTC.

The sample holds many counts of this clonotype. V gene TRBV7-2 combines with J gene TRBJ2-5; D uncertain. CDR1 is SGHTA and CDR2 is FQGNSA in the germline V gene. This CDR3 comprises 13 residues. With 2 bases removed from V and 5 bases from J, the gap between germline ends came to 9 bases. The CDR3 spells CASSLNHGETQYF. Written as DNA, the CDR3 is TGTGCCAGCAGCTTAAATCATGGGGAGACCCAGTACTTC.

There are many counts of this clonotype. This chain joins TRBV12-3 or TRBV12-4 and TRBJ2-2, with 10 bases matching TRBD1. The CDR3 has 15 amino acids. V lost 3 bases and J lost 3; bases outside the gene matches: 1. CDR3 residues: CASSLGQGYTGELFF. In nucleotides, the CDR3 is TGTGCCAGCAGTTTGGGACAGGGGTACACCGGGGAGCTGTTTTTT.

This clonotype was picked up many times. This chain uses TRBV12-3 or TRBV12-4 with TRBJ2-7; D is undetermined. V was pared by 3 bases and J by 5 bases, with 8 bases between. This CDR3 has 12 amino acids. The CDR3: CASSLLLNEQYF. CDR3 DNA: TGTGCCAGCAGTTTGCTCCTTAACGAGCAGTACTTC.

This clonotype was counted ten times or more. This rearrangement joins TRBV7-9 to TRBJ1-1; 9 bases align to TRBD1. The ends lost 1 base at V and 11 bases at J; junction bases unmatched: 5. The CDR3 covers 13 residues. Germline V gene lookup returns CDR1 SEHNR and CDR2 FQNEAQ (reference sequence). The CDR3 DNA is TGTGCCAGCAGCTTAGGTACAGGGGGCTCGGCTTTCTTT. Its translation is CASSLGTGGSAFF.

This clonotype rates as medium-sized (0.01 to 0.1%). J is TRBJ1-4 and V is TRBV5-1; 8 nucleotides align to TRBD1. Germline CDR1 reads SGHRS; CDR2 reads YFSETQ. The V and J ends lost 0 bases and 5 bases, in that order; junction bases with no gene match: 3. The CDR3 runs 15 residues. CDR3 nucleotide sequence: TGCGCCAGCAGCTTGGGACAGGGGAGCAATGAAAAACTGTTTTTT. Encoded protein: CASSLGQGSNEKLFF.

This clonotype was counted at least ten times. This chain connects TRBV12-3 or TRBV12-4 to TRBJ1-5, with 7 bases that match TRBD1. V shed 6 bases and J 6 bases; nucleotides not matched to a gene: 8. The CDR3 runs 14 residues. Written as DNA, the CDR3 is TGTGCCAGCAGCCTTGACAGGGCGAGTCAGCCCCAGCATTTT. It codes for CASSLDRASQPQHF.

This clonotype has a count of ten or more. The chain combines TRBV12-3 or TRBV12-4 with TRBJ1-2; D is perhaps TRBD1 (6 bases). The V and J ends lost 5 bases and 4 bases respectively, with 17 bases between them. The CDR3 spans 15 residues. The CDR3 loop reads CASSPTPGVGYGYTF. For the CDR3, the DNA is TGTGCCAGCAGTCCGACCCCAGGGGTTGGCTATGGCTACACCTTC.

This clonotype has at least ten counts. The rearrangement joins TRBV14 to TRBJ2-3, with TRBD1 matching over 9 bases. Germline V lookup: CDR1 SGHDN, CDR2 FVKESK. CDR3 length: 13 residues. With V trimmed by 0 bases and J by 14 bases, 6 bases remained unmatched. In nucleotides, the CDR3 is TGTGCCAGCAGCCAAGAGAGAAGGACAGGGGTGTATTTT. Amino acid sequence: CASSQERRTGVYF.

This clonotype has at least ten counts. The chain links TRBV27 to TRBJ2-3; 8 bases fit TRBD2. This CDR3 has 15 amino acids. Germline lookup yields CDR1 MNHEY and CDR2 SMNVEV (reference sequence). Trimming cost V 4 bases and J 2 bases; bases outside gene matches: 5. The CDR3 region has the DNA TGTGCCAGCAGTTCAGCGGGGGAGCCCACAGATACGCAGTATTTT. Translation gives CASSSAGEPTDTQYF.

This clonotype is classed as medium-sized (0.01 to 0.1%). The J gene is TRBJ2-1, the V gene TRBV5-1; D not resolved. The V end lost 0 bases, the J end lost 3 bases, and 10 bases lay between the germline ends. Germline lookup yields CDR1 SGHRS and CDR2 YFSETQ. This CDR3 has 15 residues. The CDR3 sequence is CASSLVRNDYNEQFF. The CDR3 nucleotides read TGCGCCAGCAGCTTGGTCCGCAACGACTACAATGAGCAGTTCTTC.

This clonotype was observed many times. The V gene is TRBV7-2, the J gene TRBJ2-1, with 11 positions matching TRBD2. This CDR3 has 15 amino acids. Per the germline V gene, CDR1 is SGHTA and CDR2 is FQGNSA. V shed 4 bases and J 16 bases; nucleotides not matched to a gene: 15. CDR3 protein: CASSSRGILAGGHFF. The CDR3, as DNA: TGTGCCAGCAGCTCGAGGGGCATTCTAGCGGGGGGTCACTTCTTC.

This clonotype came up many times. The rearrangement links TRBV4-2 to TRBJ1-2; D may be TRBD1 (5 bases). The CDR3 extends over 17 amino acids. The germline CDR1 and CDR2 sequences are LGHNA and YNFKEQ. The ends were cut back, 0 bases at V and 5 bases at J, with 19 bases in the middle. CDR3 amino acids: CASSQDASGAGGYGYTF. The CDR3 DNA reads TGTGCCAGCAGCCAAGATGCGTCGGGCGCTGGGGGGTATGGCTACACCTTC.

Turning to this clonotype: This could be a read error, since a much larger clone is one nucleotide away. This chain uses TRBV12-3 or TRBV12-4 with TRBJ1-1; 8 bases are shared with TRBD1. The ends lost 5 bases at V and 7 bases at J; junction bases unmatched: 6. The CDR3 is 13 residues long. The CDR3 DNA follows: TGTGCCAGCAGTACGACAGGGGATCTTGAAGCTTTCTTT. It encodes CASSTTGDLEAFF.

This clonotype was detected many times. The chain's CDR3 is CASSQAVAMDRGNSPLHF. The CDR3 region has the DNA TGCGCCAGCAGCCAAGCCGTAGCCATGGACCGGGGGAATTCACCCCTCCACTTT. The chain has TRBV4-3 and TRBJ1-6, with D possibly being TRBD1 (5 bases). This CDR3 spans 18 amino acids. The germline CDR1 and CDR2 sequences are LGHNA and YSLEER. V was clipped by 1 base and J by 7 bases, with 20 bases between them.

This clonotype was detected many times. The rearrangement uses TRBV7-2 and TRBJ2-5; D not resolved. The CDR3 has 14 amino acids. Germline values: CDR1 SGHTA, CDR2 FQGNSA. The V end was cut by 4 bases, the J end by 1 base, with 10 bases between. CDR3 loop: CASSSSQVQETQYF. CDR3 sequence (DNA): TGTGCCAGCAGCTCCTCCCAAGTCCAAGAGACCCAGTACTTC.

This clonotype was found many times. The chain has TRBV9 and TRBJ2-5; no clear D. Germline V gene lookup returns CDR1 SGDLS and CDR2 YYNGEE. CDR3 size: 13 residues. The V gene lost 4 bases and the J gene lost 0 bases, with 7 bases spanning the gap. The CDR3, as DNA: TGTGCCAGCAGCCCGGGCTACCAAGAGACCCAGTACTTC. It yields the protein CASSPGYQETQYF.

This clonotype occurred many times. At one end, the junction sequence differs from germline, possibly due to a read error. V gene TRBV3-1 combines with J gene TRBJ1-1, with TRBD1 as a possible D gene (5 bases). CDR1 and CDR2 from the germline V gene are LGHDT and YNNKEL (reference sequence). This CDR3 is built from 13 residues. The DNA for the CDR3 is TGTGCCAGCAGCCAAGACGGGGCGGCTGAGGCTTTCTTT. Its translation: CASSQDGAAEAFF.

This clonotype was observed at least ten times. At one of its ends the junction is not consistent with the germline gene, which may arise from a read error. The chain combines TRBV4-1 with TRBJ1-3; maybe TRBD1 (5 bases). The CDR3 covers 13 residues. CDR1 is MGHRA, CDR2 YSYEKL, per germline. The CDR3 reads CASSKEGGNTIYF. Here the CDR3 DNA reads TGCGCCAGCAGCAAAGAGGGGGGAAACACCATATATTTT.